This T cell receptor (beta chain) came from a study of cytomegalovirus exposure and HLA in healthy donors. About the study: In terms of ancestry, the Caucasian-associated cluster contained roughly 80% of the approximately 380 genotyped donors. Study results and caveats: Generally TCR sequences proved uncommon, though certain public TCRs appeared in numerous donors. A previous analysis found most TCR beta V segments productive roughly 87% or roughly 30% of the time. Later analysis demonstrated an association between a missense DCLRE1C variant and TCR beta V- and J-gene trimming.

The CDR3 has 13 amino acids. Trimming removed 5 bases at V and 3 bases at J, with 10 bases between. Per the germline V gene, CDR1 is SGHAT and CDR2 is FQNNGV. This clone has more than one count but fewer than ten. Its antigen is not identified. PCR amplification relied on 60 Vbeta primers (plus 13 Jbeta primers). TCRdb's table, derived via immunoSEQ multiplex PCR, lists solely in-frame clones and lacks some. The sample lists about 130,000 clones; roughly three fifths were seen once. This sequence joins TRBV11-2 and TRBJ1-1, with unresolved D. This receptor was obtained from a middle-aged woman in good health and CMV-seronegative. The sample was PBMCs. The CDR3 is CASSRGVDTEAFF. The CDR3, as DNA: TGTGCCAGCAGCCGGGGAGTGGACACTGAAGCTTTCTTT. The entire variable domain, with the rest obtained from reference TRBV11-2 and TRBJ1-1, is as follows: EAGVAQSPRYKIIEKRQSVAFWCNPISGHATLYWYQQILGQGPKLLIQFQNNGVVDDSQLPKDRFSAERLKGVDSTLKIQPAKLEDSAVYLCASSRGVDTEAFFGQGTRLTVV.